One sample yielded the 17 T cell receptor beta chains listed below, sequenced in a study of T cell changes during pregnancy in multiple sclerosis. The repertoire was sequenced with immunoSEQ multiplex PCR; TCRdb's copy has only in-frame clones and lacks some. This sample yields fewer than 50,000 clones, of which 88% are seen a single time; approximately 6.8% belongs to the top ten. Source: CD8+ T cells from peripheral blood mononuclear cells, taken in the third trimester of pregnancy. The receptors come from a female donor with multiple sclerosis, enrolled in a pregnancy study.

The chain recombines TRBV6-5 with TRBJ2-5, with 10 nucleotides matching TRBD2. CDR3 length: 16 residues. V shed 2 bases, J shed 4 bases, and the junction held 7 bases outside the gene matches. Germline loops: CDR1 MNHEY, CDR2 SVGAGI. The CDR3 here is CASSYVVSGGAETQYF. As DNA, the CDR3 is TGTGCCAGCAGTTACGTCGTGAGCGGGGGGGCAGAGACCCAGTACTTC.

V and J are TRBV14 and TRBJ2-1; TRBD2 agrees at 9 bases. The CDR3 runs 16 residues. The germline CDR1 and CDR2 sequences are SGHDN and FVKESK. The V segment lost 10 bases and the J segment 0 bases; nucleotides outside the gene matches: 10. CDR3 loop: CATLAGAPRSYNEQFF. CDR3 in DNA: TGTGCCACTTTAGCGGGGGCCCCCCGCTCCTACAATGAGCAGTTCTTC. Supplemented by reference TRBV14 and TRBJ2-1, the full variable domain reads EAGVTQFPSHSVIEKGQTVTLRCDPISGHDNLYWYRRVMGKEIKFLLHFVKESKQDESGMPNNRFLAERTGGTYSTLKVQPAELEDSGVYFCATLAGAPRSYNEQFFGPGTRLTVL.

The chain uses TRBV5-1 and TRBJ2-7; 8 bases map to TRBD1. The germline V gene encodes CDR1 SGHRS and CDR2 YFSETQ. This CDR3 region has 13 residues. V lost 5 bases to trimming and J lost 1 base; unmatched junction nucleotides: 2. The CDR3 nucleotides are TGCGCCAGCAGACGGACAGGGTCCTACGAGCAGTACTTC. Residues: CASRRTGSYEQYF.

The gene calls are TRBV5-1 and TRBJ1-1; D is unclear. The CDR3 contains 15 residues. Germline values: CDR1 SGHRS, CDR2 YFSETQ. V was shortened by 4 bases and J by 1 base, with 14 bases between the two germline ends. The DNA for the CDR3 is TGCGCCAGCAGCAGAAAGGGAGCTACGAACACTGAAGCTTTCTTT. This encodes CASSRKGATNTEAFF.

J is TRBJ2-2 and V is TRBV11-3; 13 bases agree with TRBD2. The CDR3 is 18 residues long. The J segment lost 7 bases and the V segment lost 0 bases, leaving 8 bases of the junction unmatched. Germline assignment: CDR1 SGHNT and CDR2 YENEEA. CDR3 region: CASSLDRTSGGQHGELFF. The CDR3 nucleotides are TGTGCCAGCAGCTTAGATAGGACTAGCGGGGGCCAACACGGGGAGCTGTTTTTT. The full variable domain, its missing parts supplied by reference TRBV11-3 and TRBJ2-2, is EAGVVQSPRYKIIEKKQPVAFWCNPISGHNTLYWYLQNLGQGPELLIRYENEEAVDDSQLPKDRFSAERLKGVDSTLKIQPAELGDSAVYLCASSLDRTSGGQHGELFFGEGSRLTVL.

The chain is built from TRBV29-1 and TRBJ1-4; D is undetermined. Germline loops: CDR1 SQVTM, CDR2 ANQGSEA. CDR3 length: 11 residues. Trimming stripped 6 bases from V and 3 bases from J, with 5 bases between. For the CDR3, the DNA is TGCAGCGTGGCGGCTAATGAAAAACTGTTTTTT. Amino acid sequence: CSVAANEKLFF.

The rearrangement links TRBV27 to TRBJ1-1; TRBD1 is a possible D gene (6 bases). CDR3 length: 14 amino acids. Germline V gene data show CDR1 as MNHEY and CDR2 as SMNVEV (reference sequence). The V and J ends lost 6 bases and 2 bases respectively, with 13 bases between them. The CDR3, as DNA: TGTGCCAGCAGCCCGGGACACCTTAACACTGAAGCTTTCTTT. It yields the protein CASSPGHLNTEAFF.

The chain combines TRBV19 with TRBJ1-1; 7 positions match TRBD1. The V gene end was trimmed by 10 bases and the J gene end by 3 bases; junction bases not matched to a gene: 14. CDR1 is LNHDA, CDR2 SQIVND, per germline (reference sequence). CDR3 size: 15 residues. CDR3 protein: CATRGLTEGHTEAFF. CDR3 coding DNA: TGTGCCACTAGGGGGCTAACGGAAGGCCACACTGAAGCTTTCTTT.

This chain connects TRBV6-1 to TRBJ2-7; D is uncertain. The germline gives CDR1 MNHNS, CDR2 SASEGT. CDR3 size: 13 residues. V was trimmed by 5 bases and J by 3 bases, leaving 11 bases between them. This CDR3 reads CASSLNRVYEQYF. The CDR3 DNA reads as TGTGCCAGCAGTCTCAACCGGGTCTACGAGCAGTACTTC.

The chain has TRBV13 and TRBJ2-7; 9 bases align to TRBD2. After removal of 8 bases from V and 1 base from J, the junction contained 9 bases not matched to a gene. The germline V gene has CDR1 PRHDT and CDR2 FYEKMQ (reference sequence). CDR3 length equals 15 residues. The CDR3, as DNA: TGTGCCAGCGGATACTCGGGACTAGCATCCTACGAGCAGTACTTC. The encoded protein is CASGYSGLASYEQYF. The whole variable domain, filled in from reference TRBV13 and TRBJ2-7, reads AAGVIQSPRHLIKEKRETATLKCYPIPRHDTVYWYQQGPGQDPQFLISFYEKMQSDKGSIPDRFSAQQFSDYHSELNMSSLELGDSALYFCASGYSGLASYEQYFGPGTRLTVT.

The chain combines TRBV6-6 with TRBJ1-1; D gene unclear. The germline V and J ends were trimmed by 6 bases and 5 bases, with 13 bases remaining between them. CDR3 length: 13 amino acids. Germline V gene sequence: CDR1 MNHNY, CDR2 SVGAGI (reference sequence). CDR3 sequence reads: CASSVLTGTEAFF. The CDR3 DNA reads TGTGCCAGCAGCGTTCTCACGGGGACTGAAGCTTTCTTT.

V is TRBV27 and J is TRBJ1-6; the D is unclear. CDR3 size: 15 residues. Per the germline V gene, CDR1 is MNHEY and CDR2 is SMNVEV (reference sequence). The V gene lost 0 bases and the J gene lost 3 bases, with 6 bases spanning the gap. DNA for the CDR3: TGTGCCAGCAGTTTATCGTCGAGCTATAATTCACCCCTCCACTTT. It translates to CASSLSSSYNSPLHF.

The genes are TRBV6-5 and TRBJ2-1, with 7 bases aligning to TRBD2. V trimming: 2 bases; J trimming: 8 bases; junction bases outside the gene matches: 3. This CDR3 comprises 13 residues. Germline V gene sequence: CDR1 MNHEY, CDR2 SVGAGI. The CDR3 DNA follows: TGTGCCAGCAGTTACGCTGGGGGGGATGAGCAGTTCTTC. It yields the protein CASSYAGGDEQFF.

The rearrangement links TRBV28 to TRBJ1-1; D gene unclear. The germline CDR1 and CDR2 sequences are MDHEN and SYDVKM. The CDR3 is made up of 16 amino acids. Trimming cost V 5 bases and J 0 bases, with 16 bases left between them. The CDR3 DNA is TGTGCCAGCAGTCCAATCGTAGCCGAAATGAACACTGAAGCTTTCTTT. This gives the protein CASSPIVAEMNTEAFF. The complete variable domain, with remaining parts taken from reference TRBV28 and TRBJ1-1, reads DVKVTQSSRYLVKRTGEKVFLECVQDMDHENMFWYRQDPGLGLRLIYFSYDVKMKEKGDIPEGYSVSREKKERFSLILESASTNQTSMYLCASSPIVAEMNTEAFFGQGTRLTVV.

The gene calls are TRBV7-9 and TRBJ2-1, with 8 bases that match TRBD2. This CDR3 contains 19 residues. Trimming at V came to 5 bases and at J to 0 bases, leaving 15 bases not matched to a gene. The germline V gene encodes CDR1 SEHNR and CDR2 FQNEAQ (reference sequence). The CDR3, as DNA: TGTGCCAGCAGCCGAATATCATATAGCGGGGAGAGCTCCTACAATGAGCAGTTCTTC. Translation gives CASSRISYSGESSYNEQFF.

V gene TRBV2 combines with J gene TRBJ1-4; D gene unclear. This CDR3 has 18 residues. The V end was cut by 3 bases, the J end by 0 bases, with 17 bases between. Germline V CDR1 and CDR2: SNHLY, FYNNEI. The CDR3 nucleotides read TGTGCCAGCAGTGAGTGGTTTCAAGACGGAGCAACTAATGAAAAACTGTTTTTT. Translated: CASSEWFQDGATNEKLFF.

The chain links TRBV5-1 to TRBJ2-3; 12 bases align to TRBD2. This CDR3 is built from 17 residues. CDR1 and CDR2 (germline): SGHRS, YFSETQ. After removal of 2 bases from V and 5 bases from J, the junction contained 9 bases not matched to a gene. CDR3 loop: CASSLELAGGRRDTQYF. CDR3 coding DNA: TGCGCCAGCAGCTTAGAACTAGCGGGGGGAAGGAGAGATACGCAGTATTTT.